This T cell receptor beta chain derives from a study of CD8+ T cells in alopecia areata. The study's findings and limits: In scalp and blood during tofacitinib, many expanded lesional clones persisted.

Details on this clone: Antigen unknown.

V lost 7 bases and J 9 bases, leaving 16 bases between the germline ends. This CDR3 comprises 12 residues. Germline V gives CDR1 SQVTM, CDR2 ANQGSEA. It was cDNA, reverse transcribed from extracted RNA, that served as the sequencing template. Profiling relied on immunoSEQ multiplex PCR, and the TCRdb table lists in-frame clones only, not all of them. The table records about 210,000 clones, 64% of them present only once. The treatment denotes: oral pan-JAK inhibitor, 5-10 mg twice daily. The source of this sequence is a human donor with alopecia areata. The source was CD4+ T cells sorted from blood, collected at week 4, from a patient treated with tofacitinib. The genes are TRBV29-1 and TRBJ2-1, with D perhaps given as TRBD1 or TRBD2 (5 bases each). CDR3: CSAWDGQGEQFF. DNA for the CDR3: TGCAGCGCTTGGGACGGGCAGGGTGAGCAGTTCTTC.